A single sample is the source of the 30 T cell receptor beta chains below, sequenced in a study of blood T cell repertoires in COVID-19 (dated by TCRdb to between 2020 and 2021). The library was prepared using the immunoSEQ multiplex PCR assay. As stored in TCRdb, this immuneACCESS dataset retains in-frame rearrangements with V and J assigned. A fraction of the clones does not appear; measured against another copy, unresolved V genes explain less than half of the discrepancy, and the remainder lacks a known reason. The sample includes under 140,000 clones, with 88% observed a single time. The ten biggest clones cover approximately 3.4% of the sample. Sequenced: peripheral blood. Receptor source: a woman aged 45-65 years with acute or convalescent COVID-19.

The V call is TRBV6-5, the J call TRBJ2-1; 13 nucleotides agree with TRBD2. This CDR3 comprises 14 residues. The germline CDR1 and CDR2 sequences are MNHEY and SVGAGI. V was clipped by 6 bases and J by 10 bases; unmatched bases: 6. The CDR3 sequence: CASRSPGLAGEQFF. CDR3 nucleotides: TGTGCCAGCAGATCCCCGGGACTAGCGGGAGAGCAGTTCTTC.

The chain links TRBV30 to TRBJ2-6; TRBD2 is a possible D gene (6 bases). Germline-derived CDR1 and CDR2 are GTSNPN and SVGIG (reference sequence). V was pared by 2 bases and J by 4 bases, with 12 bases between. The CDR3 sequence is 15 residues long. CDR3 sequence reads: CAWSRDGRGANVLTF. The CDR3 nucleotides are TGTGCCTGGAGTCGGGATGGGAGGGGGGCCAACGTCCTGACTTTC.

This chain connects TRBV18 to TRBJ1-5, with D perhaps matching TRBD1 (6 bases). CDR3 size: 13 residues. V was pared by 6 bases and J by 9 bases, with 15 bases between. Germline assignment: CDR1 KGHSH and CDR2 LQKENI. CDR3 in amino acids: CASSGARRSPQHF. The CDR3 region has the DNA TGTGCCAGCTCGGGGGCCAGGAGGTCGCCCCAGCATTTT. The full variable domain, its missing parts supplied by reference TRBV18 and TRBJ1-5, is NAGVMQNPRHLVRRRGQEARLRCSPMKGHSHVYWYRQLPEEGLKFMVYLQKENIIDESGMPKERFSAEFPKEGPSILRIQQVVRGDSAAYFCASSGARRSPQHFGDGTRLSIL.

The chain employs TRBV27 and TRBJ1-2, with D tentatively TRBD1 (5 bases). The CDR3 spans 15 residues. Trimming pared 2 bases from V and 2 bases from J, leaving 12 bases between. CDR1 MNHEY and CDR2 SMNVEV come from the germline V gene (reference sequence). CDR3 loop: CASSLGAKGNYGYTF. CDR3 DNA sequence: TGTGCCAGCAGTTTAGGGGCCAAGGGGAACTATGGCTACACCTTC.

This clone was recorded only once. The chain is built from TRBV30 and TRBJ1-4; D gene ambiguous. The J call may be mistaken, given a closer DNA end match to TRBJ2-2. There are 14 residues in the CDR3. Germline V gene lookup returns CDR1 GTSNPN and CDR2 SVGIG (reference sequence). This chain's CDR3 is CAWSVRSLVEELFF. The DNA of the CDR3 is TGTGCCTGGAGTGTCCGGAGCCTCGTCGAGGAGCTGTTTTTT.

The rearrangement joins TRBV27 to TRBJ2-7, with 16 bases identical to TRBD2. Germline CDR1 MNHEY, CDR2 SMNVEV (reference sequence). V lost 5 bases and J lost 5; bases outside the gene matches: 15. This CDR3 comprises 19 residues. CDR3 loop: CASSQPGLAGGPSTNEQYF. DNA for the CDR3: TGTGCCAGCAGTCAACCGGGACTAGCGGGAGGGCCGTCCACCAACGAGCAGTACTTC.

The chain has TRBV7-2 and TRBJ2-1; the D is unclear. Germline CDR1 SGHTA, CDR2 FQGNSA. Trimming took 5 bases from V and 8 from J, leaving 25 bases between them. CDR3 size: 17 residues. The chain's CDR3 is CASSPQKASPTSDEQFF. CDR3 bases: TGTGCCAGCAGCCCCCAGAAGGCCAGCCCCACAAGCGATGAGCAGTTCTTC.

The J gene is TRBJ2-7, the V gene TRBV4-2, with 12 bases identical to TRBD2. Germline V gives CDR1 LGHNA, CDR2 YNFKEQ. The CDR3 sequence is 17 residues long. Trimming removed 5 bases from V and 6 bases from J; junction bases left unmatched: 14. This chain's CDR3 is CASSNRGVGTSGLEQYF. The DNA of the CDR3 is TGTGCCAGCAGCAACCGGGGTGTAGGGACTAGCGGGCTCGAGCAGTACTTC.

J is TRBJ2-3 and V is TRBV5-1; possible D gene TRBD2, 6 bases. Deletions cut 3 bases from V and 2 bases from J, with 13 bases between. Germline loops: CDR1 SGHRS, CDR2 YFSETQ. This CDR3 has 15 amino acids. The CDR3 loop is CASSSVGDFTDTQYF. As DNA, the CDR3 is TGCGCCAGCAGCTCAGTCGGGGACTTCACAGATACGCAGTATTTT.

This clone was detected a few times. CDR3 DNA sequence: TGCGCCAGCAGCCGGGACAGTAAGAGCTCCTACGAGCAGTACTTC. This gives the protein CASSRDSKSSYEQYF. The chain uses TRBV5-1 and TRBJ2-7; 7 bases are shared with TRBD1. J lost 0 bases, V lost 4 bases, and 7 bases had no gene match. Looked up from germline, CDR1 is SGHRS and CDR2 is YFSETQ. This CDR3 contains 15 residues.

The chain uses TRBV7-2 and TRBJ2-2; 7 positions agree with TRBD2. J lost 1 base, V lost 6 bases, and 2 bases had no gene match. CDR3 length: 14 amino acids. Germline CDR1 is SGHTA and CDR2 is FQGNSA. CDR3 nucleotides: TGTGCCAGCAGTACTAGCGTGAACACCGGGGAGCTGTTTTTT. Its protein product is CASSTSVNTGELFF. Filled out from reference TRBV7-2 and TRBJ2-2, the complete variable domain reads GAGVSQSPSNKVTEKGKDVELRCDPISGHTALYWYRQSLGQGLEFLIYFQGNSAPDKSGLPSDRFSAERTGGSVSTLTIQRTQQEDSAVYLCASSTSVNTGELFFGEGSRLTVL.

This chain uses TRBV10-3 with TRBJ2-3, with 7 bases lining up with TRBD1. The V gene's germline CDR1 is ENHRY and CDR2 SYGVKD. The J segment lost 9 bases and the V segment lost 2 bases, leaving 5 bases of the junction unmatched. The CDR3 has 13 amino acids. In DNA, the CDR3 is TGTGCCATCAGTGAGGTGGGACAGTGGACGCAGTATTTT. Translated, it gives CAISEVGQWTQYF.

This chain joins TRBV27 and TRBJ1-4; TRBD1 is a possible D gene (5 bases). The length of the CDR3 is 14 residues. The germline CDR1 and CDR2 sequences are MNHEY and SMNVEV (reference sequence). Trimming removed 6 bases from V and 3 bases from J, with 11 bases in between. CDR3 region: CASRLAGSNEKLFF. The CDR3 DNA reads as TGTGCCAGCAGACTGGCAGGGTCTAATGAAAAACTGTTTTTT.

The gene calls are TRBV15 and TRBJ2-3, with D hard to call. Germline-derived CDR1 and CDR2 are LNHNV and YYDKDF (reference sequence). This CDR3 has 14 amino acids. Trimming cost V 5 bases and J 0 bases, with 9 bases left between them. The CDR3 sequence: CATSFPQSTDTQYF. CDR3 nucleotides: TGTGCCACCAGCTTCCCCCAGAGCACAGATACGCAGTATTTT.

The gene calls are TRBV4-1 and TRBJ2-5, with a weak D call TRBD1 (6 bases). This CDR3 region has 16 residues. Germline lookup yields CDR1 MGHRA and CDR2 YSYEKL. V dropped 0 bases and J dropped 5 bases, with 16 bases sitting between them. Here the CDR3 DNA reads TGCGCCAGCAGCCAAGATTCTTTCACAGGGTGGGAGACCCAGTACTTC. Its protein product is CASSQDSFTGWETQYF.

This chain uses TRBV19 with TRBJ2-5; TRBD2 aligns across 7 bases. Unmatched junction bases numbered 10, after V lost 5 bases and J lost 7 bases. The CDR3 has 14 amino acids. CDR1 LNHDA and CDR2 SQIVND come from the germline V gene (reference sequence). The CDR3 bases are TGTGCCAGTAGTCCCCGGGGGGACTCTGGGACCCAGTACTTC. It encodes CASSPRGDSGTQYF. Drawing the rest from reference TRBV19 and TRBJ2-5, the complete variable domain is DGGITQSPKYLFRKEGQNVTLSCEQNLNHDAMYWYRQDPGQGLRLIYYSQIVNDFQKGDIAEGYSVSREKKESFPLTVTSAQKNPTAFYLCASSPRGDSGTQYFGPGTRLLVL.

This chain joins TRBV4-2 and TRBJ1-4; perhaps TRBD1 as D (6 bases). Trimming took off 0 bases at V and 4 bases at J, with 12 bases between the two ends. The germline gives CDR1 LGHNA, CDR2 YNFKEQ. The CDR3 consists of 16 residues. The CDR3 bases are TGTGCCAGCAGCCAAGAATCGGACAGCCGTAATGAAAAACTGTTTTTT. Its protein product is CASSQESDSRNEKLFF.

The chain combines TRBV7-9 with TRBJ1-6, with D unresolved. CDR1 and CDR2 from the germline V gene are SEHNR and FQNEAQ (reference sequence). Trimming pared 1 base from V and 9 bases from J, leaving 13 bases between. This CDR3 is built from 15 residues. The CDR3 DNA sequence: TGTGCCAGCAGCTTAGATACGGGGTGGACTTCACCCCTCCACTTT. Its protein product is CASSLDTGWTSPLHF.

The V gene is TRBV29-1, the J gene TRBJ2-1; D possibly corresponds to TRBD2 (6 bases). Looked up from germline, CDR1 is SQVTM and CDR2 is ANQGSEA. The CDR3 sequence is 13 residues long. V was shortened by 2 bases and J by 2 bases, with 7 bases between the two germline ends. The CDR3 loop is CSVEREPYNEQFF. DNA of the CDR3: TGCAGCGTTGAACGGGAGCCCTACAATGAGCAGTTCTTC.

The J gene is TRBJ1-2, the V gene TRBV19; tentatively, D is TRBD1 (6 bases). The length of the CDR3 is 13 residues. Germline loops: CDR1 LNHDA, CDR2 SQIVND (reference sequence). V lost 5 bases and J lost 2, with 9 bases in between. This chain's CDR3 is CASSATGNYGYTF. For the CDR3, the DNA is TGTGCCAGTAGTGCAACAGGGAACTATGGCTACACCTTC.

The chain joins TRBV15 to TRBJ1-1; D call uncertain. The V and J ends lost 1 base and 0 bases respectively, with 15 bases between them. Germline assignment: CDR1 LNHNV and CDR2 YYDKDF (reference sequence). The CDR3 length is 17 residues. CDR3 nucleotide sequence: TGTGCCACCAGCAGAGGCACCACTGCAGGCATGAACACTGAAGCTTTCTTT. It is translated as CATSRGTTAGMNTEAFF. Full variable domain (rest looked up from reference TRBV15 and TRBJ1-1): DAMVIQNPRYQVTQFGKPVTLSCSQTLNHNVMYWYQQKSSQAPKLLFHYYDKDFNNEADTPDNFQSRRPNTSFCFLDIRSPGLGDTAMYLCATSRGTTAGMNTEAFFGQGTRLTVV.

The chain employs TRBV7-2 and TRBJ2-2, with D uncertain. V lost 6 bases and J 4 bases, leaving 9 bases between the germline ends. CDR3 length: 13 residues. The germline CDR1 and CDR2 sequences are SGHTA and FQGNSA. The CDR3 bases are TGTGCCAGCAGGCCGACTGGCACCGGGGAGCTGTTTTTT. It is translated as CASRPTGTGELFF.

The V and J genes are TRBV6-5 and TRBJ1-3, with 7 bases that match TRBD1. Germline assignment: CDR1 MNHEY and CDR2 SVGAGI. The trim removed 6 bases at V and 0 bases at J, leaving 5 bases unmatched. The CDR3 length is 15 residues. The CDR3 loop reads CASSRGQHSGNTIYF. DNA of the CDR3: TGTGCCAGCAGCAGGGGACAGCACTCTGGAAACACCATATATTTT.

V is TRBV21-1 and J is TRBJ2-1; the D segment call TRBD2 is taken from the table without a DNA check. TRBV21-1 is a recognized pseudogene. The CDR3 totals 18 residues. In nucleotides, the CDR3 is TGTGCCAGCAGCAACCGAGGGGACCTAGCGGGAGGTGTTAATGAGCAGTTCTTC. Its translation: CASSNRGDLAGGVNEQFF.

This chain links TRBV6-5 with TRBJ1-1, with 10 bases matching TRBD1. The germline CDR1 and CDR2 sequences are MNHEY and SVGAGI. The V gene end was trimmed by 1 base and the J gene end by 7 bases; junction bases not matched to a gene: 6. This CDR3 has 15 residues. DNA of the CDR3: TGTGCCAGCAGTTACTTGGGACAGGGGATAAATGAAGCTTTCTTT. It translates to CASSYLGQGINEAFF.

V is TRBV9 and J is TRBJ2-1, with TRBD1 identical over 7 bases. This CDR3 region has 20 residues. V gave up 0 bases and J gave up 1 base; unmatched junction bases: 16. CDR1 is SGDLS and CDR2 is YYNGEE in the germline V gene. For the CDR3, the DNA is TGTGCCAGCAGCGTAGTTGGAGAAGGGGGCACGAGCGGTTCCTACAATGAGCAGTTCTTC. It codes for CASSVVGEGGTSGSYNEQFF.

The chain joins TRBV19 to TRBJ2-4, with 7 nucleotides matching TRBD2. CDR1 LNHDA and CDR2 SQIVND come from the germline V gene (reference sequence). The CDR3 has 14 amino acids. V was pared by 4 bases and J by 5 bases, with 5 bases of the junction left unmatched. Here the CDR3 reads CASSTGLAENIQYF. The CDR3 DNA reads as TGTGCCAGTAGTACAGGGCTAGCGGAAAACATTCAGTACTTC.

DNA of the CDR3: TGTGCCAGCAGTGAAGCGGGACTTAGGACAGGACCTTCGAACACCGGGGAGCTGTTTTTT. It specifies CASSEAGLRTGPSNTGELFF. The chain combines TRBV6-1 with TRBJ2-2; a possible D gene is TRBD1 (7 bases). V lost 0 bases and J lost 0, with 20 bases in between. Per germline, CDR1 MNHNS and CDR2 SASEGT. The CDR3 sequence is 20 residues long.

This clone showed up just once. The chain couples TRBV30 to TRBJ2-7; TRBD1 matches 8 bases. Unmatched junction bases numbered 10, after V lost 4 bases and J lost 5 bases. This CDR3 is 14 amino acids long. Germline values: CDR1 GTSNPN, CDR2 SVGIG (reference sequence). Written as DNA, the CDR3 is TGTGCCTGGATTTGGGGGACAGGTAAAAACGAGCAGTACTTC. It encodes CAWIWGTGKNEQYF. The full variable domain, completed using reference TRBV30 and TRBJ2-7, is SQTIHQWPATLVQPVGSPLSLECTVEGTSNPNLYWYRQAAGRGLQLLFYSVGIGQISSEVPQNLSASRPQDRQFILSSKKLLLSDSGFYLCAWIWGTGKNEQYFGPGTRLTVT.

The chain has TRBV5-6 and TRBJ1-3; possibly TRBD1 for D (6 bases). The CDR3 runs to 14 residues. Trimming took 7 bases from V and 5 from J, leaving 16 bases between them. The germline V gene encodes CDR1 SGHDT and CDR2 YYEEEE. CDR3 amino acids: CASHLLGDRNTIYF. DNA of the CDR3: TGTGCCAGCCATCTCCTAGGGGACAGAAACACCATATATTTT.